This paragraph covers one TCR beta chain sequence. What it recognizes is unknown. The PCR used 60 Vbeta and 13 Jbeta primers. Libraries were prepared by immunoSEQ multiplex PCR; TCRdb keeps only in-frame clonotypes and omits some of them. The table lists about 200,000 clones, about 77% of them singletons. The CDR3 is 16 residues long. The V gene's germline CDR1 is MGHDK and CDR2 SYGVNS. J lost 4 bases, V lost 3 bases, and 8 bases had no gene match. The data were obtained in a study of cytomegalovirus exposure and HLA in healthy donors. Notes on the study in general: Later, an analysis showed that TCR beta chains associated with HLA were more clonally expanded than others that were equally common. Several of the most significant clusters appeared linked to common viral pathogens, based on a later analysis. Sequence variants that were highly shared formed a cluster that was likely a sequencing artifact.

The chain uses TRBV25-1 and TRBJ2-2; 7 nucleotides line up with TRBD2. This TCR was recovered from a woman in her 30s in good health and CMV-seropositive. Sequencing used PBMCs. CDR3 sequence (DNA): TGTGCCAGCAGTGAGGGCGGGAGAGCTGGCACCGGGGAGCTGTTTTTT. Translation gives CASSEGGRAGTGELFF. Full variable domain (rest looked up from reference TRBV25-1 and TRBJ2-2): EADIYQTPRYLVIGTGKKITLECSQTMGHDKMYWYQQDPGMELHLIHYSYGVNSTEKGDLSSESTVSRIRTEHFPLTLESARPSHTSQYLCASSEGGRAGTGELFFGEGSRLTVL.